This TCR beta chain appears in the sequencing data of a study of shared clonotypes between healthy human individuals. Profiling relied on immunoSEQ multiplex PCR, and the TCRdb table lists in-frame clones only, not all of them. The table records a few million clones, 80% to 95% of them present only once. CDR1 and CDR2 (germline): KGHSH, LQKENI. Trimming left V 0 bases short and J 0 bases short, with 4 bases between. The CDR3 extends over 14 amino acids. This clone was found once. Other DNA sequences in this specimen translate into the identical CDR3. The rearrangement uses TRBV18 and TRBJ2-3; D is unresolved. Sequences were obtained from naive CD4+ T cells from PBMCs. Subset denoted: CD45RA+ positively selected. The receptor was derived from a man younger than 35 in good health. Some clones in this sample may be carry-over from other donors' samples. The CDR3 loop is CASSPPSSTDTQYF. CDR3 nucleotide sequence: TGTGCCAGCTCACCACCCTCAAGCACAGATACGCAGTATTTT. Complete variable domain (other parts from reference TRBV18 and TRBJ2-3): NAGVMQNPRHLVRRRGQEARLRCSPMKGHSHVYWYRQLPEEGLKFMVYLQKENIIDESGMPKERFSAEFPKEGPSILRIQQVVRGDSAAYFCASSPPSSTDTQYFGPGTRLTVL.